The 27 T cell receptor beta chains in this list originate from one sample, sequenced in a study of OX40 agonist ivuxolimab in advanced cancers. TCRdb keeps only in-frame clones here, not all; method: immunoSEQ multiplex PCR. The data hold roughly 100,000 clones, with about 90% observed a single time. The sample was CD4+ or CD8+ T cells sorted from blood, taken in a trial of the OX40 agonist ivuxolimab. These receptors originate from an adult with an advanced solid tumor such as melanoma, head and neck, liver or kidney cancer.

J is TRBJ1-5 and V is TRBV7-8; D unresolved. V lost 2 bases and J lost 3, with 8 bases in between. Germline V gives CDR1 SGHVS, CDR2 FQNEAQ. The CDR3 is made up of 14 amino acids. DNA for the CDR3: TGTGCCAGCAGCTTATCCCGGTCCAATCAGCCCCAGCATTTT. Protein: CASSLSRSNQPQHF.

This sequence joins TRBV29-1 and TRBJ2-4; TRBD2 is a possible D gene (6 bases). V was shortened by 7 bases and J by 5 bases, with 15 bases between the two germline ends. Germline lookup yields CDR1 SQVTM and CDR2 ANQGSEA. This CDR3 comprises 13 residues. DNA of the CDR3: TGCAGCGCCTTTGGCGGCGGGGAAAACATTCAGTACTTC. Its translation: CSAFGGGENIQYF.

This clone was detected only once. This chain uses TRBV25-1 with TRBJ1-6; D is ambiguous. The CDR3 spans 14 residues. Germline lookup yields CDR1 MGHDK and CDR2 SYGVNS. Trimming took 5 bases from V and 5 from J, leaving 10 bases between them. The CDR3 loop reads CASSNTANNSPLHF. The CDR3 DNA reads TGTGCCAGCAGTAACACAGCTAATAATTCACCCCTCCACTTT.

This sequence joins TRBV19 and TRBJ1-2; D is uncertain. Germline V CDR1 and CDR2: LNHDA, SQIVND (reference sequence). Trimming shortened V by 5 bases and J by 6 bases, and 10 bases separated the two germline ends. The CDR3 totals 12 residues. In DNA form, the CDR3 reads TGTGCCAGTAGTGATCGCAGCCATGGCTACACCTTC. Residues: CASSDRSHGYTF.

This clone has only one observation. The chain links TRBV6-5 to TRBJ1-1, with D unresolved. The CDR3 has 14 residues. Germline CDR1 and CDR2: MNHEY and SVGAGI. V lost 0 bases, J lost 11 bases, and 16 bases lay in between. The CDR3 spells CASSYSSLFAKAFF. The CDR3, as DNA: TGTGCCAGCAGTTACTCGTCTCTATTCGCAAAGGCTTTCTTT.

This chain joins TRBV2 and TRBJ1-3; unclear D gene. V lost 7 bases to trimming and J lost 3 bases, with 7 bases between them. The CDR3 totals 12 residues. Germline loops: CDR1 SNHLY, CDR2 FYNNEI. The CDR3 here is CASKSVGNTIYF. The CDR3 bases are TGTGCCAGCAAATCTGTTGGAAACACCATATATTTT.

A single count supports this clone. CDR3: CAWSVMDGETQYF. CDR3 in DNA: TGTGCCTGGAGTGTCATGGATGGAGAGACCCAGTACTTC. The J gene is TRBJ2-5, the V gene TRBV30; D is undetermined. Trimming removed 0 bases from V and 4 bases from J, with 9 bases in between. Germline lookup yields CDR1 GTSNPN and CDR2 SVGIG (reference sequence). The CDR3 extends over 13 amino acids.

V and J are TRBV7-9 and TRBJ1-1; 7 positions match TRBD1. V lost 5 bases to trimming and J lost 4 bases; unmatched junction nucleotides: 7. This CDR3 is 14 amino acids long. The germline V gene has CDR1 SEHNR and CDR2 FQNEAQ (reference sequence). The chain's CDR3 is CASSTGTAGTEAFF. In DNA, the CDR3 is TGTGCCAGCAGCACCGGGACAGCGGGCACTGAAGCTTTCTTT.

The chain carries TRBV10-3 and TRBJ1-1; D is uncertain. Germline-derived CDR1 and CDR2 are ENHRY and SYGVKD. This CDR3 region has 15 residues. V lost 7 bases and J lost 1, with 16 bases in between. The CDR3 reads CAINQFGQQNTEAFF. The CDR3 DNA reads TGTGCCATCAATCAATTCGGGCAGCAGAACACTGAAGCTTTCTTT.

The chain links TRBV6-5 to TRBJ1-2, with a weak D call TRBD1 (6 bases). This CDR3 is 14 amino acids long. V was pared by 6 bases and J by 4 bases, with 15 bases between. Germline V gene lookup returns CDR1 MNHEY and CDR2 SVGAGI. The CDR3 protein is CASSGQLFGYGYTF. CDR3 sequence (DNA): TGTGCCAGCAGCGGACAGTTGTTTGGCTATGGCTACACCTTC.

The chain uses TRBV7-6 and TRBJ1-2, with TRBD1 matching over 10 bases. Germline assignment: CDR1 SGHVS and CDR2 FNYEAQ. This CDR3 is built from 15 residues. Germline trimming cut 6 bases from V and 4 bases from J; bases unmatched to any gene: 8. CDR3 sequence reads: CASSPPGTGAYGYTF. CDR3 in DNA: TGTGCCAGCAGTCCTCCCGGGACAGGGGCCTATGGCTACACCTTC.

In this sample, this clone turned up a few times. J is TRBJ1-6 and V is TRBV7-3; 9 bases match TRBD1. Trimming at V came to 0 bases and at J to 6 bases, leaving 3 bases not matched to a gene. The CDR3 is 16 residues long. Per the germline V gene, CDR1 is SGHTA and CDR2 is FQGTGA. The CDR3 nucleotides read TGTGCCAGCAGCTTAACCCCACAGGGGGCTAATTCACCCCTCCACTTT. It codes for CASSLTPQGANSPLHF.

This rearrangement joins TRBV5-5 to TRBJ2-5, with D perhaps given as TRBD1 or TRBD2 (5 bases each). The V gene's germline CDR1 is SGHKS and CDR2 YYEKEE (reference sequence). Between the trimmed V and J ends, which lost 4 bases and 4 bases, there was a span of 14 bases. CDR3 length: 14 residues. The CDR3 protein is CASSRTRQTETQYF. CDR3 DNA: TGTGCCAGCAGCCGTACTAGACAGACAGAGACCCAGTACTTC.

This chain connects TRBV5-6 to TRBJ2-7; maybe TRBD2 (6 bases). The length of the CDR3 is 16 residues. Between the trimmed V and J ends, which lost 0 bases and 3 bases, there was a span of 16 bases. CDR1 is SGHDT, CDR2 YYEEEE, per germline. CDR3 protein: CASSLEGLLKNYEQYF. The CDR3 DNA is TGTGCCAGCAGCTTGGAGGGACTTCTTAAAAACTACGAGCAGTACTTC.

The V and J genes are TRBV5-1 and TRBJ2-5; 12 bases align to TRBD2. V was clipped by 0 bases and J by 5 bases; unmatched bases: 8. Germline assignment: CDR1 SGHRS and CDR2 YFSETQ. This CDR3 contains 17 residues. In DNA form, the CDR3 reads TGCGCCAGCAGCTTGGTAGCGGCTAGCGGGGGGGTCGAGACCCAGTACTTC. It encodes CASSLVAASGGVETQYF.

V and J are TRBV6-6 and TRBJ1-2; 8 bases are a match to TRBD1. Trimming took 7 bases from V and 4 from J; bases not matched to a gene: 8. The length of the CDR3 is 14 residues. Germline assignment: CDR1 MNHNY and CDR2 SVGAGI (reference sequence). Written as DNA, the CDR3 is TGTGCCAGCACGAGACAGGGGTTTGGCTATGGCTACACCTTC. Translating it yields CASTRQGFGYGYTF.

This chain connects TRBV5-6 to TRBJ2-3; D is ambiguous. V was shortened by 0 bases and J by 1 base, with 6 bases between the two germline ends. The CDR3 has 14 residues. Looked up from germline, CDR1 is SGHDT and CDR2 is YYEEEE. This CDR3 reads CASSLATGTDTQYF. The CDR3 nucleotides read TGTGCCAGCAGCTTGGCCACGGGCACAGATACGCAGTATTTT. Combining the CDR3 with reference TRBV5-6 and TRBJ2-3 gives the whole variable domain DAGVTQSPTHLIKTRGQQVTLRCSPKSGHDTVSWYQQALGQGPQFIFQYYEEEERQRGNFPDRFSGHQFPNYSSELNVNALLLGDSALYLCASSLATGTDTQYFGPGTRLTVL.

This clone was counted once. Different DNA sequences within this sample yield the same CDR3. J is TRBJ2-1 and V is TRBV15, with D perhaps TRBD1 (6 bases). The germline V and J ends were trimmed by 6 bases and 2 bases, with 17 bases remaining between them. The length of the CDR3 is 16 residues. CDR1 and CDR2 (germline): LNHNV, YYDKDF (reference sequence). CDR3 sequence: CATSFWGPSPYNEQFF. The CDR3 nucleotides read TGTGCCACCAGTTTTTGGGGGCCGAGTCCCTACAATGAGCAGTTCTTC.

The rearrangement joins TRBV5-1 to TRBJ1-2; no clear D gene. V lost 2 bases and J lost 4, with 9 bases in between. CDR3 size: 13 residues. The germline V gene encodes CDR1 SGHRS and CDR2 YFSETQ. The CDR3 nucleotides read TGCGCCAGCAGCTTATCACAAACCTATGGCTACACCTTC. As protein: CASSLSQTYGYTF. The full variable domain, rest sourced from reference TRBV5-1 and TRBJ1-2, is KAGVTQTPRYLIKTRGQQVTLSCSPISGHRSVSWYQQTPGQGLQFLFEYFSETQRNKGNFPGRFSGRQFSNSRSEMNVSTLELGDSALYLCASSLSQTYGYTFGSGTRLTVV.

The chain is built from TRBV7-9 and TRBJ2-7, with D unclear. The CDR3 covers 16 residues. Germline CDR1 reads SEHNR; CDR2 reads FQNEAQ (reference sequence). V was pared by 1 base and J by 6 bases, with 19 bases between. For the CDR3, the DNA is TGTGCCAGCAGCTTAGGGGTTACGGCGTCAATCTTCGAGCAGTACTTC. Its protein product is CASSLGVTASIFEQYF.

V gene TRBV5-5 combines with J gene TRBJ1-6; TRBD1 agrees at 9 bases. The CDR3 totals 16 residues. After removal of 5 bases from V and 7 bases from J, the junction contained 10 bases not matched to a gene. Germline V gene data show CDR1 as SGHKS and CDR2 as YYEKEE (reference sequence). The CDR3 bases are TGTGCCAGCAGACCCCTAACAGGGGGCCAAAATTCACCCCTCCACTTT. It specifies CASRPLTGGQNSPLHF.

V is TRBV28 and J is TRBJ1-3; D is ambiguous. Germline V gene lookup returns CDR1 MDHEN and CDR2 SYDVKM. This CDR3 has 14 residues. Trimming took 6 bases from V and 0 from J, leaving 9 bases between them. The CDR3: CASSSGSSGNTIYF. The CDR3 DNA sequence: TGTGCCAGCAGCTCCGGTTCCTCTGGAAACACCATATATTTT.

The chain employs TRBV6-5 and TRBJ1-1; D uncertain. Germline lookup yields CDR1 MNHEY and CDR2 SVGAGI. Trimming cost V 7 bases and J 5 bases, with 14 bases left between them. This CDR3 has 13 residues. CDR3 loop: CASTESSRTEAFF. The CDR3 nucleotides are TGTGCCAGCACAGAGTCAAGTAGAACTGAAGCTTTCTTT.

The rearrangement joins TRBV9 to TRBJ2-2; 8 nucleotides agree with TRBD1. This CDR3 comprises 16 residues. Germline V lookup: CDR1 SGDLS, CDR2 YYNGEE. The J segment lost 1 base and the V segment lost 2 bases, leaving 4 bases of the junction unmatched. The CDR3 sequence: CASSVGQVGNTGELFF. The CDR3 DNA reads TGTGCCAGCAGCGTGGGACAGGTAGGGAACACCGGGGAGCTGTTTTTT.

The V call is TRBV7-2, the J call TRBJ2-1, with TRBD2 matching 7 bases. The CDR3 runs 14 residues. J gave up 3 bases and V 4 bases, and 3 bases lay outside the gene matches. Germline assignment: CDR1 SGHTA and CDR2 FQGNSA. The CDR3 DNA sequence: TGTGCCAGCAGCTCGGGACTAATCTACAATGAGCAGTTCTTC. Amino acids: CASSSGLIYNEQFF.

This clone has just one count. CDR3 nucleotides: TGTGCCAGCAGTGAAAGACAGGCCACAGATACGCAGTATTTT. Its translation: CASSERQATDTQYF. This chain connects TRBV6-1 to TRBJ2-3; weak D call: TRBD1 (6 bases). Germline V gene lookup returns CDR1 MNHNS and CDR2 SASEGT. Trimming took 2 bases from V and 2 from J, leaving 8 bases between them. This CDR3 contains 14 residues.

This clone has a handful of counts. The chain is built from TRBV18 and TRBJ1-3; D gene ambiguous. The CDR3 loop spans 16 amino acids. Germline V CDR1 and CDR2: KGHSH, LQKENI. V was cut by 4 bases and J by 4 bases, with 17 bases left in between. CDR3 DNA: TGTGCCAGCTCACTGACGACCTCCGGGGTCGGAAACACCATATATTTT. It specifies CASSLTTSGVGNTIYF.